This T cell receptor beta chain came from a study of graft-versus-host responses after intestinal transplantation. Overall study: Every recipient underwent anti-thymocyte globulin induction, then tacrolimus and steroids for three to four years. Whole-study results and caveats: GvH clones occurred in recipient marrow; some first appeared in ileum or blood.

Assay: immunoSEQ multiplex PCR; the TCRdb copy retains only in-frame clones and omits some. The repertoire holds approximately 110,000 clones, over 85% seen once, with 0.2% to 0.25% in the top ten. A word on this clone: Its target is unknown.

The ends were cut back, 6 bases at V and 4 bases at J, with 15 bases in the middle. Germline V gene lookup returns CDR1 LNHDA and CDR2 SQIVND (reference sequence). The CDR3 loop spans 14 amino acids. This chain links TRBV19 with TRBJ1-1, with no clear D. The receptor was isolated from a human donor who was the organ donor for an intestinal transplant. Specimen: unstimulated CD4+ T cells sorted from spleen or lymph node cells, collected before transplant. CDR3 loop: CASRRLVTSTEAFF. In DNA, the CDR3 is TGTGCCAGTAGAAGGCTAGTGACGTCCACTGAAGCTTTCTTT.